The T cell receptor beta chain described here comes from a study of T cell changes during pregnancy in multiple sclerosis (dated by TCRdb to about 2019). Background for the entire study: The study looked at changes in the T cell repertoire across pregnancy in women with multiple sclerosis.

The germline V gene yields SGDLS for CDR1 and YYNGEE for CDR2. V is pruned by 3 bases and J by 4 bases, leaving 7 bases of the junction without a gene match. The CDR3 runs 15 residues from the cysteine to the phenylalanine. Left in the record is the CDR3 DNA by itself, 45 bases read in frame from the first base. Library generation was performed with the immunoSEQ multiplex PCR assay. TCRdb obtained this table from immuneACCESS and retained in-frame rearrangements with V and J assigned. These tables miss some clones; where compared with another copy, unresolved V genes account for less than half of the shortfall, and the remainder is unexplained. Counted in this sample were around 40,000 clones; roughly 90% of them appeared once. The top ten clones comprise approximately 0.39% of the sample. Comments on this clone: The specificity of this receptor is unknown. No base quality values were provided; no much bigger clone lies one nucleotide off.

The clonotype was recovered from a female donor with multiple sclerosis, enrolled in a pregnancy study. Sample: CD4+ T cells from peripheral blood mononuclear cells, taken in the second trimester of pregnancy. The chain employs TRBV9 and TRBJ2-1, with 7 bases matching TRBD1. For the CDR3, the sequence is CASSAMGQLYNEQFF. The base sequence is TGTGCCAGCAGCGCGATGGGACAGCTATACAATGAGCAGTTCTTC.